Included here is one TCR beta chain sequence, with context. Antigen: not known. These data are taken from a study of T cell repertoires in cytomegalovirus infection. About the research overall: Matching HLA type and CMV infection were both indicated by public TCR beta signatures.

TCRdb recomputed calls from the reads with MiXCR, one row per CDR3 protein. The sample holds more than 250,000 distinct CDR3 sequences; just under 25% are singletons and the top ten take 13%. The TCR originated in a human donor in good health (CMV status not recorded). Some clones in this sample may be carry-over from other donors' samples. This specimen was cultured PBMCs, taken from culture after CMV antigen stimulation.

The CDR3 region has the DNA TGCGCCAGCAGCCAAGATCCGGGAGGGCCAAATGAGCAGTTCTTC. It specifies CASSQDPGGPNEQFF. This chain uses TRBV4-3 with TRBJ2-1; 8 nucleotides align to TRBD2. Germline-derived CDR1 and CDR2 are LGHNA and YSLEER. Trimming cost V 0 bases and J 7 bases; bases outside gene matches: 5. The CDR3 spans 15 residues.